This TCR beta chain stems from a study of cytomegalovirus exposure and HLA in healthy donors. The overall study: The 90 to 150 validation repertoires and the 650 to 850 first-cohort repertoires shared a platform, a later analysis reported. Study results and limitations: Some TCR beta chains (roughly 160 of them) were listed as cytomegalovirus-associated.

Method: immunoSEQ multiplex PCR; TCRdb's copy keeps in-frame clones and lacks some. Of over 130,000 clones listed, around nine tenths are singletons. The sample holds a few counts of this clone. Its antigen is not known. The V end lost 0 bases, the J end lost 4 bases, and 12 bases lay between the germline ends. The germline V gene encodes CDR1 SNHLY and CDR2 FYNNEI. The CDR3 runs to 15 residues. The donors were part of the roughly 130-subject validation cohort, which stood apart from the 666-subject first cohort. This receptor was taken from a man younger than 35 in good health and CMV-seropositive. The specimen was PBMCs. V and J are TRBV2 and TRBJ2-5; a weak D match, TRBD1 (6 bases). The CDR3 DNA reads as TGTGCCAGCAGTGAAGCTCAGGGGCGGAGAGAGACCCAGTACTTC. Translated, it gives CASSEAQGRRETQYF.